The 26 T cell receptor beta chains below come from one sample, sequenced in a study of beta chain features in type 1 diabetes. Study-wide results and limits: The study found moderately but significantly shorter TCRB CDR3s in all four CD4+ subsets of Type 1 diabetes patients.

For these receptors, no antigen is known. Sequenced material consisted of expressed TCRB transcripts (all of the isolated RNA was reverse transcribed). Produced via immunoSEQ multiplex PCR; TCRdb's table is partial and in-frame only. This sample has about 700,000 clones, with roughly 13% found just once. Sample: naive CD4+ T cells from blood. The receptors shown here come from a man in his late teens or twenties with type 1 diabetes.

This clone was counted only a few times. The chain is built from TRBV7-2 and TRBJ2-5; TRBD2 matches 14 bases. With 5 bases clipped from V and 2 bases from J, the junction kept 10 bases outside the gene matches. The CDR3 runs to 18 residues. From germline, CDR1 is SGHTA and CDR2 FQGNSA. The CDR3 region is CASSQEGTSGGSQETQYF. The CDR3 DNA is TGTGCCAGCAGCCAGGAAGGGACTAGCGGGGGCTCTCAAGAGACCCAGTACTTC.

The rearrangement joins TRBV5-4 to TRBJ1-1; 7 bases fit TRBD1. This CDR3 contains 13 residues. V shed 3 bases and J 7 bases; nucleotides not matched to a gene: 6. The germline V gene has CDR1 SGHNT and CDR2 YYREEE (reference sequence). The CDR3 bases are TGTGCCAGCAGCTCCACCCGGGACAGTGAAGCTTTCTTT. This sequence encodes CASSSTRDSEAFF.

The CDR3 region is CASSPREARGTYNSPLHF. DNA for the CDR3: TGTGCCAGCTCACCACGTGAGGCCAGGGGAACCTATAATTCACCCCTCCACTTT. The chain couples TRBV18 to TRBJ1-6; D is possibly TRBD1 (6 bases). The CDR3 contains 18 residues. In germline, CDR1 is KGHSH, CDR2 LQKENI. V lost 1 base and J lost 2, with 15 bases in between.

In regard to this clone: Other DNA sequences in the sample encode the same CDR3. The V call is TRBV18, the J call TRBJ1-1; D is unresolved. The germline V gene encodes CDR1 KGHSH and CDR2 LQKENI. The V and J ends lost 3 bases and 5 bases respectively, with 7 bases between them. The CDR3 runs to 12 residues. As DNA, the CDR3 is TGTGCCAGCTCACCCATAGGGACTGAAGCTTTCTTT. This gives the protein CASSPIGTEAFF.

The chain combines TRBV30 with TRBJ2-3; D perhaps matches TRBD2 (5 bases). CDR1 GTSNPN and CDR2 SVGIG come from the germline V gene (reference sequence). Trimming shortened V by 5 bases and J by 6 bases, and 18 bases separated the two germline ends. CDR3 length: 14 amino acids. CDR3 nucleotides: TGTGCCTGGGGAGCGGCCGGGTTCGCGGATACGCAGTATTTT. This translates into CAWGAAGFADTQYF.

This clone was seen only a few times. V is TRBV29-1 and J is TRBJ2-2; 10 nucleotides align to TRBD2. The CDR3 is 17 amino acids. With 2 bases clipped from V and 4 bases from J, the junction kept 10 bases outside the gene matches. Germline V gene sequence: CDR1 SQVTM, CDR2 ANQGSEA. This CDR3 is CSVERLAGADGTGELFF. Here the CDR3 DNA reads TGCAGCGTTGAACGGCTAGCGGGGGCCGACGGCACCGGGGAGCTGTTTTTT.

This clone was found a few times. The gene calls are TRBV19 and TRBJ2-1; D assignment may be TRBD1 or TRBD2 (5 bases each). The CDR3 is made up of 12 amino acids. Trimming took 10 bases from V and 5 from J, leaving 12 bases between them. CDR1 and CDR2 from the germline V gene are LNHDA and SQIVND (reference sequence). CDR3 in DNA: TGTGCCATCCGGGGACCACACAATGAGCAGTTCTTC. Amino acid sequence: CAIRGPHNEQFF. The full variable domain, its missing parts supplied by reference TRBV19 and TRBJ2-1, is DGGITQSPKYLFRKEGQNVTLSCEQNLNHDAMYWYRQDPGQGLRLIYYSQIVNDFQKGDIAEGYSVSREKKESFPLTVTSAQKNPTAFYLCAIRGPHNEQFFGPGTRLTVL.

This clone was detected only a few times. The chain couples TRBV13 to TRBJ2-7; D unresolved. With 5 bases removed from V and 0 bases from J, the gap between germline ends came to 5 bases. In germline, CDR1 is PRHDT, CDR2 FYEKMQ (reference sequence). CDR3 size: 12 residues. The CDR3 DNA is TGTGCCAGCAGCGAAAGCTCCTACGAGCAGTACTTC. It encodes CASSESSYEQYF.

A few counts support this clone. This chain links TRBV6-1 with TRBJ1-1, with D maybe TRBD1 (6 bases). Germline CDR1 reads MNHNS; CDR2 reads SASEGT. With 10 bases removed from V and 1 base from J, the gap between germline ends came to 16 bases. The CDR3 is 14 residues long. Here the CDR3 reads CATIMDRANTEAFF. CDR3 coding DNA: TGTGCCACCATCATGGACAGAGCGAACACTGAAGCTTTCTTT.

This clone has more than one count but fewer than ten. This sequence joins TRBV18 and TRBJ1-6; D is undetermined. Looked up from germline, CDR1 is KGHSH and CDR2 is LQKENI. CDR3 length: 13 residues. V dropped 3 bases and J dropped 10 bases, with 10 bases sitting between them. CDR3 sequence (DNA): TGTGCCAGCTCACCCGACGCCGGATCACCCCTCCACTTT. Its protein is CASSPDAGSPLHF.

The gene calls are TRBV28 and TRBJ1-5; tentative D call: TRBD1 (5 bases). The V end lost 3 bases, the J end lost 2 bases, and 23 bases lay between the germline ends. CDR1 and CDR2 from the germline V gene are MDHEN and SYDVKM. The CDR3 extends over 19 amino acids. CDR3 coding DNA: TGTGCCAGCAGTTTCAACCTACTTGGGGGGGTGCGGGGCAATCAGCCCCAGCATTTT. Protein: CASSFNLLGGVRGNQPQHF.

This clone was counted between two and nine times. The rearrangement joins TRBV19 to TRBJ1-1; TRBD1 might be the D (5 bases). The CDR3 contains 13 residues. Trimming took off 6 bases at V and 2 bases at J, with 10 bases between the two ends. CDR1 is LNHDA, CDR2 SQIVND, per germline (reference sequence). CDR3 bases: TGTGCCAGTAGCCTGACAGCTAACACTGAAGCTTTCTTT. Translating it yields CASSLTANTEAFF.

In its sample, this clone was seen a few times. V is TRBV13 and J is TRBJ2-5; D unresolved. The CDR3 consists of 14 residues. The V end lost 0 bases, the J end lost 1 base, and 6 bases lay between the germline ends. The germline V gene has CDR1 PRHDT and CDR2 FYEKMQ (reference sequence). CDR3 bases: TGTGCCAGCAGCTTAGGACTAAGCCAAGAGACCCAGTACTTC. Its translation is CASSLGLSQETQYF.

The rearrangement links TRBV7-9 to TRBJ2-5; the D call may be TRBD1 or TRBD2 (5 bases each). The germline gives CDR1 SEHNR, CDR2 FQNEAQ (reference sequence). Trimming took off 3 bases at V and 10 bases at J, with 21 bases between the two ends. This CDR3 comprises 15 residues. CDR3: CASSFLRDPHGGQYF. The CDR3 region has the DNA TGTGCCAGCAGCTTCCTCCGGGACCCTCATGGGGGCCAGTACTTC.

The chain recombines TRBV7-8 with TRBJ2-7; TRBD1 agrees at 7 bases. After removal of 5 bases from V and 0 bases from J, the junction contained 7 bases not matched to a gene. Germline V gene data show CDR1 as SGHVS and CDR2 as FQNEAQ. The CDR3 is made up of 15 amino acids. The CDR3 DNA sequence: TGTGCCAGCAGCCCGGGACAGTGGAGCTCCTACGAGCAGTACTTC. Its translation: CASSPGQWSSYEQYF.

The rearrangement uses TRBV5-1 and TRBJ2-1; 9 nucleotides align to TRBD1. From germline, CDR1 is SGHRS and CDR2 YFSETQ. The CDR3 is 15 amino acids. Trimming removed 4 bases from V and 4 bases from J; junction bases left unmatched: 6. CDR3 DNA sequence: TGCGCCAGCAGCGGCACAGGGGGCAGGTACAATGAGCAGTTCTTC. Amino acids: CASSGTGGRYNEQFF.

The chain is built from TRBV14 and TRBJ1-2; D gene unclear. Trimming cost V 1 base and J 2 bases, with 11 bases left between them. Germline V CDR1 and CDR2: SGHDN, FVKESK. This CDR3 is 15 amino acids long. In DNA form, the CDR3 reads TGTGCCAGCAGCCAAGCGGGAACAGTGAACTATGGCTACACCTTC. It yields the protein CASSQAGTVNYGYTF.

Points on this clone: This specimen includes other DNA sequences encoding the same CDR3. CDR3 in DNA: TGTGCCAGCTCACCACCGACAGGGGGCACAGATACGCAGTATTTT. It encodes CASSPPTGGTDTQYF. The rearrangement links TRBV18 to TRBJ2-3, with TRBD1 matching over 8 bases. The J segment lost 1 base and the V segment lost 0 bases, leaving 0 bases of the junction unmatched. Germline loops: CDR1 KGHSH, CDR2 LQKENI. The CDR3 contains 15 residues.

This clone turned up a few times. The chain recombines TRBV10-2 with TRBJ2-5, with 7 bases fitting TRBD2. Germline-derived CDR1 and CDR2 are WSHSY and SAAADI. Unmatched junction bases numbered 5, after V lost 8 bases and J lost 2 bases. The CDR3 consists of 13 residues. The CDR3 region has the DNA TGCGCCAGCCGTAATAGCGGGCAAGAGACCCAGTACTTC. It codes for CASRNSGQETQYF.

This clone was detected a few times. V gene TRBV6-1 combines with J gene TRBJ2-3; D is uncertain. The germline CDR1 and CDR2 sequences are MNHNS and SASEGT. The CDR3 spans 12 residues. Between the trimmed V and J ends, which lost 6 bases and 3 bases, there was a span of 7 bases. CDR3 protein: CASRLGTDTQYF. CDR3 sequence (DNA): TGTGCCAGCAGGCTAGGGACAGATACGCAGTATTTT.

This clone was observed a few times. This chain uses TRBV5-4 with TRBJ2-3; D gene uncertain. Germline V gives CDR1 SGHNT, CDR2 YYREEE (reference sequence). With 5 bases removed from V and 1 base from J, the gap between germline ends came to 14 bases. The CDR3 runs 15 residues. CDR3 DNA sequence: TGTGCCAGCAGTCCGCGAACGGACCGCACAGATACGCAGTATTTT. This gives the protein CASSPRTDRTDTQYF. The whole variable domain, remainder taken from reference TRBV5-4 and TRBJ2-3, is ETGVTQSPTHLIKTRGQQVTLRCSSQSGHNTVSWYQQALGQGPQFIFQYYREEENGRGNFPPRFSGLQFPNYSSELNVNALELDDSALYLCASSPRTDRTDTQYFGPGTRLTVL.

The chain is built from TRBV2 and TRBJ2-5; the D gene is possibly TRBD2 (5 bases). Germline CDR1 is SNHLY and CDR2 is FYNNEI. V was trimmed by 4 bases and J by 7 bases, leaving 7 bases between them. The CDR3 has 11 residues. The CDR3 is CASSGEGTQYF. The CDR3 DNA sequence: TGTGCCAGCAGTGGTGAGGGGACCCAGTACTTC.

V and J are TRBV30 and TRBJ2-2; no clear D. This CDR3 spans 12 amino acids. V was trimmed by 0 bases and J by 3 bases, leaving 2 bases between them. Germline V CDR1 and CDR2: GTSNPN, SVGIG (reference sequence). The CDR3 loop is CAWSVDTGELFF. The CDR3 DNA follows: TGTGCCTGGAGTGTAGACACCGGGGAGCTGTTTTTT. Using reference TRBV30 and TRBJ2-2 for the parts outside the CDR3, the full variable domain is SQTIHQWPATLVQPVGSPLSLECTVEGTSNPNLYWYRQAAGRGLQLLFYSVGIGQISSEVPQNLSASRPQDRQFILSSKKLLLSDSGFYLCAWSVDTGELFFGEGSRLTVL.

This rearrangement joins TRBV18 to TRBJ2-7; TRBD2 matches 7 bases. This CDR3 is 15 amino acids long. V dropped 3 bases and J dropped 2; count of bases not matched to a gene: 7. Germline lookup yields CDR1 KGHSH and CDR2 LQKENI. In DNA form, the CDR3 reads TGTGCCAGCTCACCGGGTGGCGGGGGTACCTACGAGCAGTACTTC. This sequence encodes CASSPGGGGTYEQYF.

This clone has only a few counts. The chain links TRBV4-1 to TRBJ2-3, with D perhaps TRBD1 (6 bases). V lost 5 bases, J lost 3 bases, and 9 bases lay in between. The CDR3 is 13 residues long. The germline gives CDR1 MGHRA, CDR2 YSYEKL. CDR3 region: CASSGRGTDTQYF. The CDR3, as DNA: TGCGCCAGCAGCGGCAGGGGAACAGATACGCAGTATTTT.

This clone appeared a few times. The chain recombines TRBV19 with TRBJ1-1; D not resolved. The V end was cut by 3 bases, the J end by 0 bases, with 14 bases between. This CDR3 has 16 residues. Germline V gene lookup returns CDR1 LNHDA and CDR2 SQIVND (reference sequence). This CDR3 reads CASSIGFRPMNTEAFF. DNA of the CDR3: TGTGCCAGTAGTATCGGATTTCGGCCAATGAACACTGAAGCTTTCTTT.